This TCR beta chain was obtained from a study of breast tumors, draining lymph nodes, adjacent tissues. TCRdb re-analysed the multiplex PCR reads in MiXCR, keeping a single row per CDR3 protein. The sample has tens of thousands of distinct CDR3 sequences, approximately 28% seen once; the top ten hold over 8%. The lymph nodes were axillary draining lymph nodes from breast cancer patients. Study-wide points: Compared with lymph nodes, tumors were less diverse; compared with nontumor tissue, more. Compared with basal-like, luminal-like tumors shared significantly more repertoire with nontumor tissue. Most tumor T cells seemingly derive from lymph node, then expand in tumor. Data only fit, rather than demonstrated, lymph node origin of most tumor T cells.

This clonotype was recorded at least ten times. The antigen is unknown. V lost 3 bases and J 1 base, leaving 13 bases between the germline ends. Germline V gene data show CDR1 as SGHVS and CDR2 as FQNEAQ. The CDR3 length is 17 residues. Sequences were obtained from axillary lymph node tissue. V usage is TRBV7-8 and J usage is TRBJ2-6; D tentatively fits TRBD1 or TRBD2 (5 bases each). This TCR was sampled from a female donor with breast cancer. Some clones in this sample may be carry-over from other donors' samples. CDR3 sequence: CASSLRGVRSGANVLTF. The CDR3 DNA reads as TGTGCCAGCAGCTTGAGGGGCGTAAGATCTGGGGCCAACGTCCTGACTTTC.